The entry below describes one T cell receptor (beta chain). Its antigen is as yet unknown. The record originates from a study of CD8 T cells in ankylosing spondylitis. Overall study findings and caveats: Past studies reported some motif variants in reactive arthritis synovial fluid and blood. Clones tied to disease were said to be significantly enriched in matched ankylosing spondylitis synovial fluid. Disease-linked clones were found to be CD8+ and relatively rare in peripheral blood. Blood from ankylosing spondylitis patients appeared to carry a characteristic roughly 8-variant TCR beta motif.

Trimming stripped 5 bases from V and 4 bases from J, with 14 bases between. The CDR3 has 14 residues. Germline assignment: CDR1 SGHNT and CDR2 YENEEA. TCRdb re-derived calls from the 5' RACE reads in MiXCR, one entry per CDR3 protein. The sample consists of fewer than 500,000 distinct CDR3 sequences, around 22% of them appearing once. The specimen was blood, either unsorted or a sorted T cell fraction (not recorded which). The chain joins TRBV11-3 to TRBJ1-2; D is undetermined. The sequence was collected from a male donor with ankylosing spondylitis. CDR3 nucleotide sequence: TGTGCCAGCAGCCAGACGGCGCGTGGCTATGGCTACACCTTC. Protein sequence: CASSQTARGYGYTF.